These 6 T cell receptor beta chains share one sample of origin, sequenced in a study of OX40 agonist ivuxolimab in advanced cancers. The assay was immunoSEQ multiplex PCR, and TCRdb's table has in-frame clones only and misses some. The sample yields under 6,500 clones, roughly 73% seen once. The material sequenced was CD4+ or CD8+ T cells sorted from blood, taken in a trial of the OX40 agonist ivuxolimab. All receptors come from an adult with an advanced solid tumor such as melanoma, head and neck, liver or kidney cancer.

The rearrangement joins TRBV7-9 to TRBJ1-5; TRBD1 matches 10 bases. V gave up 3 bases and J gave up 2 bases; unmatched junction bases: 1. The CDR3 runs to 15 residues. Looked up from germline, CDR1 is SEHNR and CDR2 is FQNEAQ (reference sequence). CDR3 bases: TGTGCCAGCAGCTTCGGGACAGGGGGCAATCAGCCCCAGCATTTT. Protein: CASSFGTGGNQPQHF.

The rearrangement links TRBV11-2 to TRBJ1-4; 7 bases are shared with TRBD1. In germline, CDR1 is SGHAT, CDR2 FQNNGV. V gave up 4 bases and J gave up 6 bases; unmatched junction bases: 8. The CDR3 runs to 15 residues. The CDR3 DNA sequence: TGTGCCAGCAGCTCTCAAGGGGGCGAGGATGAAAAACTGTTTTTT. Translation: CASSSQGGEDEKLFF.

This clone was found a few times. J is TRBJ2-5 and V is TRBV7-2; 11 positions match TRBD1. The J segment lost 2 bases and the V segment lost 0 bases, leaving 2 bases of the junction unmatched. The CDR3 extends over 16 amino acids. Germline V gene sequence: CDR1 SGHTA, CDR2 FQGNSA. As DNA, the CDR3 is TGTGCCAGCAGCTTAGCCGGGACAGGGGGACAAGAGACCCAGTACTTC. As protein: CASSLAGTGGQETQYF.

The J gene is TRBJ1-1, the V gene TRBV28; D not certain. V lost 3 bases, J lost 7 bases, and 9 bases lay in between. The germline CDR1 and CDR2 sequences are MDHEN and SYDVKM. CDR3 length equals 12 residues. The CDR3 nucleotides are TGTGCCAGCAGTTTTGGGGATATTGAAGCTTTCTTT. It codes for CASSFGDIEAFF.

This chain connects TRBV4-1 to TRBJ2-7; D is perhaps TRBD2 (5 bases). The CDR3 is 15 amino acids. V was shortened by 1 base and J by 3 bases, with 13 bases between the two germline ends. Germline assignment: CDR1 MGHRA and CDR2 YSYEKL. CDR3: CASSQAPGLVYEQYF. CDR3 nucleotides: TGCGCCAGCAGCCAAGCACCAGGACTTGTCTACGAGCAGTACTTC.

This clone was seen only a few times. The rearrangement links TRBV4-1 to TRBJ2-7; perhaps D is TRBD1 or TRBD2 (5 bases each). Germline V CDR1 and CDR2: MGHRA, YSYEKL. The V gene lost 1 base and the J gene lost 1 base, with 14 bases spanning the gap. This CDR3 comprises 16 residues. CDR3 sequence: CASSQAWPEGSYEQYF. The CDR3 DNA follows: TGCGCCAGCAGCCAAGCATGGCCCGAGGGGTCCTACGAGCAGTACTTC.